This T cell receptor (beta chain) was obtained from a study of human T cells and chemical hapten exposure. Study-level information: The study sensitized with 2% DPC on a 2 cm by 2 cm patch of upper inner arm skin.

This clonotype was found many times. MiXCR, applied by TCRdb to the RACE reads, yields one record per CDR3 protein. The sample contains under 150,000 distinct CDR3 sequences, about an eighth of which appear only once. The CDR3 length is 13 residues. Trimming left V 3 bases short and J 7 bases short, with 13 bases between. Germline values: CDR1 LGHDT, CDR2 YNNKEL (reference sequence). As for time point: patch test 1, 2 weeks after DPC sensitization. Treatment specified: therapeutic diphenylcyclopropenone sensitization with weekly scalp DPC. The chain joins TRBV3-1 to TRBJ2-7; D remains unclear. Here the sequenced sample was whole blood, taken in connection with sensitization to the hapten diphenylcyclopropenone (DPC). The receptor's source is a woman between 45 and 60 years old with alopecia areata. Some clones in this sample may be carry-over from other donors' samples. The CDR3 region has the DNA TGTGCCAGCAGCCACGGTAGGGATGCGGAGCAGTACTTC. Translation gives CASSHGRDAEQYF.